One sample yielded the 20 T cell receptor beta chains listed below, sequenced in a study of T cell repertoires in cytomegalovirus infection. Via MiXCR, TCRdb re-called the reads, giving one row per CDR3 protein. This table has around 530,000 distinct CDR3 sequences, approximately 17% appearing once. The specimen sequenced was CD8+ T cells from PBMCs. The receptors shown here come from a human donor in good health (CMV status not recorded). Some clones in this sample may be carry-over from other donors' samples.

This sequence joins TRBV27 and TRBJ1-1; D is perhaps TRBD1 (6 bases). Germline values: CDR1 MNHEY, CDR2 SMNVEV (reference sequence). V was shortened by 8 bases and J by 1 base, with 11 bases between the two germline ends. This CDR3 is built from 13 residues. In DNA form, the CDR3 reads TGTGCCAGCGCGACAGGCTGGAACACTGAAGCTTTCTTT. It translates to CASATGWNTEAFF.

At least ten counts were recorded for this clonotype. The chain combines TRBV7-6 with TRBJ1-2; D gene uncertain. The CDR3 has 11 amino acids. Between the trimmed V and J ends, which lost 10 bases and 8 bases, there was a span of 14 bases. Germline V gene sequence: CDR1 SGHVS, CDR2 FNYEAQ. The CDR3 sequence is CAIPDGGGYTF. In DNA, the CDR3 is TGTGCCATCCCTGACGGAGGCGGCTACACCTTC.

Ten or more counts support this clonotype. For the CDR3, the DNA is TGTGCCAGCAGTTTAGGCGCGTCCCTCACTGAAGCTTTCTTT. It is translated as CASSLGASLTEAFF. The chain employs TRBV12-3 or TRBV12-4 and TRBJ1-1; D remains ambiguous. With 1 base removed from V and 4 bases from J, the gap between germline ends came to 10 bases. CDR3 length: 14 residues.

Only a few counts were recorded for this clonotype. This chain links TRBV15 with TRBJ1-1, with D possibly being TRBD1 (5 bases). Germline CDR1 reads LNHNV; CDR2 reads YYDKDF (reference sequence). The CDR3 consists of 13 residues. V was trimmed by 3 bases and J by 7 bases, leaving 12 bases between them. CDR3 residues: CATSSGGGDEAFF. The CDR3 DNA reads as TGTGCCACCAGCAGTGGGGGGGGGGATGAAGCTTTCTTT.

This clonotype was detected only a few times. This chain joins TRBV27 and TRBJ2-1; 8 positions agree with TRBD1. The CDR3 has 15 residues. Trimming cost V 6 bases and J 4 bases; bases outside gene matches: 8. Germline V gene lookup returns CDR1 MNHEY and CDR2 SMNVEV (reference sequence). In DNA, the CDR3 is TGTGCCAGCAGGCAAGACAGGGGAGGTTACAATGAGCAGTTCTTC. It codes for CASRQDRGGYNEQFF.

This clonotype has at least ten counts. The gene calls are TRBV19 and TRBJ1-1, with TRBD1 matching 8 bases. This CDR3 spans 14 amino acids. Germline CDR1 LNHDA, CDR2 SQIVND (reference sequence). Unmatched junction bases numbered 5, after V lost 5 bases and J lost 3 bases. CDR3 residues: CASSVQTGDTEAFF. CDR3 coding DNA: TGTGCCAGTAGTGTACAGACAGGGGACACTGAAGCTTTCTTT.

The chain carries TRBV10-3 and TRBJ1-1; D is ambiguous. The germline V gene encodes CDR1 ENHRY and CDR2 SYGVKD. V was clipped by 6 bases and J by 4 bases, with 18 bases between them. This CDR3 contains 15 residues. For the CDR3, the DNA is TGTGCCATCAGGGGTAGAACCGAACGGGGCACTGAAGCTTTCTTT. This gives the protein CAIRGRTERGTEAFF.

The table lists this clonotype with a count of one. J is TRBJ1-1 and V is TRBV27, with 7 bases that match TRBD1. There are 14 residues in the CDR3. CDR1 is MNHEY, CDR2 SMNVEV, per germline (reference sequence). V dropped 5 bases and J dropped 1; count of bases not matched to a gene: 4. CDR3 sequence (DNA): TGTGCCAGCAGTGAGGGGGCGAGGAACACTGAAGCTTTCTTT. Protein sequence: CASSEGARNTEAFF.

Many counts were recorded for this clonotype. V usage is TRBV7-9 and J usage is TRBJ2-6; D gene ambiguous. This CDR3 contains 14 residues. Germline loops: CDR1 SEHNR, CDR2 FQNEAQ (reference sequence). Trimming pared 8 bases from V and 4 bases from J, leaving 12 bases between. CDR3 bases: TGTGCCAGCGACGAGGCGCCCGGGGCCAACGTCCTGACTTTC. It specifies CASDEAPGANVLTF.

This clonotype was found many times. The rearrangement joins TRBV6-5 to TRBJ2-7; 8 nucleotides agree with TRBD2. V trimming: 3 bases; J trimming: 2 bases; junction bases outside the gene matches: 9. The V gene's germline CDR1 is MNHEY and CDR2 SVGAGI. CDR3 size: 16 residues. The CDR3, as DNA: TGTGCCAGCAGTTATAGTTTAACGGGAGGGGCCTACGAGCAGTACTTC. Translating it yields CASSYSLTGGAYEQYF.

For this clonotype: Compared with germline, one end of the junction differs, possibly owing to a read error. The V gene is TRBV12-3 or TRBV12-4, the J gene TRBJ2-3; TRBD2 agrees at 15 bases. There are 17 residues in the CDR3. Here the CDR3 reads CARSLAKGLAGGDTKYF. In nucleotides, the CDR3 is TGTGCCAGAAGTTTGGCAAAGGGACTAGCGGGAGGCGATACGAAGTATTTT.

This clonotype occurred a few times. This chain joins TRBV28 and TRBJ1-1; D ambiguous. This CDR3 has 13 residues. Trimming left V 3 bases short and J 1 base short, with 6 bases between. CDR1 and CDR2 (germline): MDHEN, SYDVKM. CDR3 residues: CASSFAQNTEAFF. The CDR3 DNA reads as TGTGCCAGCAGTTTCGCGCAGAACACTGAAGCTTTCTTT.

This clonotype was recorded many times. The chain employs TRBV7-6 and TRBJ2-3; 8 bases are shared with TRBD1. CDR3 length: 14 residues. The germline V gene encodes CDR1 SGHVS and CDR2 FNYEAQ. Germline trimming cut 5 bases from V and 7 bases from J; bases unmatched to any gene: 8. This CDR3 is CASSPQGAGNTQYF. The CDR3 DNA reads as TGTGCCAGCAGCCCGCAGGGGGCAGGGAATACGCAGTATTTT. Combining the CDR3 with reference TRBV7-6 and TRBJ2-3 gives the whole variable domain GAGVSQSPRYKVTKRGQDVALRCDPISGHVSLYWYRQALGQGPEFLTYFNYEAQQDKSGLPNDRFSAERPEGSISTLTIQRTEQRDSAMYRCASSPQGAGNTQYFGPGTRLTVL.

Many counts were recorded for this clonotype. CDR3 bases: TGTGCCAGCAGTTACAACGGACGGAACACTGAAGCTTTCTTT. This gives the protein CASSYNGRNTEAFF. The chain links TRBV6-5 to TRBJ1-1; D is ambiguous. CDR3 size: 14 residues. The germline CDR1 and CDR2 sequences are MNHEY and SVGAGI. The germline V and J ends were trimmed by 2 bases and 1 base, with 8 bases remaining between them.

Ten or more counts support this clonotype. This chain joins TRBV12-3 or TRBV12-4 and TRBJ2-7; perhaps TRBD2 as D (6 bases). The CDR3 is 14 residues long. The V and J ends lost 6 bases and 0 bases respectively, with 12 bases between them. The CDR3 DNA reads TGTGCCAGCAGGGGAGGACGCAACTCCTACGAGCAGTACTTC. Its protein product is CASRGGRNSYEQYF.

This clonotype has at least ten counts. The chain couples TRBV7-7 to TRBJ2-1, with TRBD2 as a possible D gene (6 bases). The CDR3 is made up of 13 amino acids. Germline CDR1 is SSHAT and CDR2 is FNYEAQ (reference sequence). The ends were cut back, 5 bases at V and 4 bases at J, with 9 bases in the middle. CDR3 sequence: CASSQTSYNEQFF. Written as DNA, the CDR3 is TGTGCCAGCAGCCAGACTAGTTACAATGAGCAGTTCTTC. Together with reference TRBV7-7 and TRBJ2-1, the CDR3 gives the full variable domain: GAGVSQSPRYKVTKRGQDVTLRCDPISSHATLYWYQQALGQGPEFLTYFNYEAQPDKSGLPSDRFSAERPEGSISTLTIQRTEQRDSAMYRCASSQTSYNEQFFGPGTRLTVL.

The chain has TRBV20-1 and TRBJ2-3; the match to TRBD2 covers 10 bases. V gave up 0 bases and J gave up 0 bases; unmatched junction bases: 6. CDR3 size: 17 residues. Germline V gene data show CDR1 as DFQATT and CDR2 as SNEGSKA (reference sequence). The CDR3 nucleotides are TGCAGTGCTAGAGATAGGCTAGCGGGAGCTAGCACAGATACGCAGTATTTT. Encoded protein: CSARDRLAGASTDTQYF.

This clonotype occurred many times. This chain links TRBV6-1 with TRBJ2-1, with 10 bases lining up with TRBD1. With V trimmed by 2 bases and J by 4 bases, 5 bases remained unmatched. The germline CDR1 and CDR2 sequences are MNHNS and SASEGT. CDR3 length: 16 amino acids. As DNA, the CDR3 is TGTGCCAGCAGTGAATTCGGGACAGGGGCTTACAATGAGCAGTTCTTC. Its translation is CASSEFGTGAYNEQFF.

This clonotype came up a few times. The J gene is TRBJ1-2, the V gene TRBV28; 7 bases fit TRBD1. The CDR3 is 13 amino acids. Germline CDR1 reads MDHEN; CDR2 reads SYDVKM. The junction had 6 bases not matched to a gene; V was cut back by 7 bases and J by 4 bases. The DNA for the CDR3 is TGTGCCAGCAAGAGGGGGCCGGGCTATGGCTACACCTTC. Translated: CASKRGPGYGYTF.

V is TRBV4-1 and J is TRBJ2-7; 8 nucleotides match TRBD2. The trim removed 3 bases at V and 3 bases at J, leaving 4 bases unmatched. CDR1 and CDR2 from the germline V gene are MGHRA and YSYEKL. The CDR3 sequence is 14 residues long. This CDR3 reads CASSHNSGDYEQYF. The CDR3 bases are TGCGCCAGCAGCCATAATAGCGGGGACTACGAGCAGTACTTC.